The entry below describes one TCR beta chain. As yet, its antigen is unknown. The read ends 3 residues before the CDR3 terminus; that terminus is restored from the germline J gene. V dropped 4 bases and J dropped 4 bases, with 17 bases sitting between them. The CDR3 length is 16 residues. CDR1 and CDR2 from the germline V gene are KGHSH and LQKENI. This sample was included in a study of T cells in women clearing cervical HPV infection. Study in general: Blood came at first lesion visit for cases, post-clearance for controls.

Profiled with immunoSEQ multiplex PCR; TCRdb holds only in-frame clones, not every one. The sample has 25,000 to 35,000 clones. Study findings and constraints: Cases and controls were distinguished at AUC about 0.86 by richness and V genes. Associations may precede or follow infection; HPV-specific or memory T cells were not isolated.

The chain links TRBV18 to TRBJ1-5; possible D gene TRBD1, 5 bases. This receptor was identified in a woman between 18 and 69 years old with a cervical HPV16 infection that either progressed to CIN3+ or cleared (not recorded which). Sequencing was done on a sample of blood buffy coat. The covered CDR3 bases are TGTGCCAGCTCACTAGTCGCGGGGGGGGATAATCAGCCC. It codes for CASSLVAGGDNQP. The CDR3 in full is CASSLVAGGDNQPQHF.